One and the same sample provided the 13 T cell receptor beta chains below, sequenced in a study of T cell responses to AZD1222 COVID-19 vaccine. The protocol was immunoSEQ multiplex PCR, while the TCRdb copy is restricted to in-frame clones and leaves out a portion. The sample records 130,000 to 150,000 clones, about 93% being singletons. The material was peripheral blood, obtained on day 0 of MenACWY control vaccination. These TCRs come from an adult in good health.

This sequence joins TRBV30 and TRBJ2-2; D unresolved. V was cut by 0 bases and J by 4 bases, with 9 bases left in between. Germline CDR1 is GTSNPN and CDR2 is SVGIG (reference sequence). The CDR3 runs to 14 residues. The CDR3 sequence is CAWSVGQTTGELFF. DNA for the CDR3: TGTGCCTGGAGTGTTGGGCAGACCACCGGGGAGCTGTTTTTT.

The CDR3 region has the DNA TGTGCCAGCACCCGGGCTGGGGCCAACGTCCTGACTTTC. Its translation: CASTRAGANVLTF. The chain joins TRBV2 to TRBJ2-6, with D hard to call. V gave up 7 bases and J gave up 2 bases, with 6 bases separating them. CDR3 length: 13 residues. Germline lookup yields CDR1 SNHLY and CDR2 FYNNEI.

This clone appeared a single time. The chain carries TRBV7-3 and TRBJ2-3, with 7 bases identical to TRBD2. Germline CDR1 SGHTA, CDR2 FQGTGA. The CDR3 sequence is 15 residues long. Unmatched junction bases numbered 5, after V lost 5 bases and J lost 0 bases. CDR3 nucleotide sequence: TGTGCCAGCAGCGGGGCGCGGGGGAGCACAGATACGCAGTATTTT. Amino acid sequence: CASSGARGSTDTQYF.

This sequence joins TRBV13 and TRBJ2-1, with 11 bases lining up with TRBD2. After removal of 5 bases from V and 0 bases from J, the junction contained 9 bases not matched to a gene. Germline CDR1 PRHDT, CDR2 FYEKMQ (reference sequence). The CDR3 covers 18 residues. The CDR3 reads CASSGETSGDRSYNEQFF. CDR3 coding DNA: TGTGCCAGCAGCGGGGAGACTAGCGGGGACCGCTCCTACAATGAGCAGTTCTTC.

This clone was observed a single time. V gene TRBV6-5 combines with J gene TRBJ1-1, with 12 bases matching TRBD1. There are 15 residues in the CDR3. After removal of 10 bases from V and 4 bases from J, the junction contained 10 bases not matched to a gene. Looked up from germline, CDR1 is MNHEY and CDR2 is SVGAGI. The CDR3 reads CATSGTGGWGTEAFF. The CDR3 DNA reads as TGTGCCACCTCCGGGACAGGGGGCTGGGGCACTGAAGCTTTCTTT.

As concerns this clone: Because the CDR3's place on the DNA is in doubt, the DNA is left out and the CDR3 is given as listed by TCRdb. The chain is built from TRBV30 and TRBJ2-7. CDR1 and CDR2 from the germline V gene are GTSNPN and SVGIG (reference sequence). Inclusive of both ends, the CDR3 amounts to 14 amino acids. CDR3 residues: CAWALGTGGQKKYF.

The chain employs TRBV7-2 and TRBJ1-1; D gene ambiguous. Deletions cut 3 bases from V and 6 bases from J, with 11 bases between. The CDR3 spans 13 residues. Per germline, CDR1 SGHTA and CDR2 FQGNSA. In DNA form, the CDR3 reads TGTGCCAGCAGCTTTGTAAGCGTAGCTGAAGCTTTCTTT. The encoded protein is CASSFVSVAEAFF.

The CDR3 nucleotides read TGTGCCAGCTCACCAAACAGTCCCACAGATACGCAGTATTTT. Amino acid sequence: CASSPNSPTDTQYF. The chain links TRBV18 to TRBJ2-3; D is unclear. This CDR3 is 14 amino acids long. Germline V gene sequence: CDR1 KGHSH, CDR2 LQKENI. V was shortened by 2 bases and J by 2 bases, with 8 bases between the two germline ends.

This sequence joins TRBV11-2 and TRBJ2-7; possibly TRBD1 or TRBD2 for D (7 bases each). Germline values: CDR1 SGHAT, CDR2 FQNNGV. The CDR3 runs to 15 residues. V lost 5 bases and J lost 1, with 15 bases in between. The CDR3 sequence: CASSPGGGVSYEQYF. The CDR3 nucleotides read TGTGCCAGCAGCCCAGGGGGGGGAGTATCCTACGAGCAGTACTTC.

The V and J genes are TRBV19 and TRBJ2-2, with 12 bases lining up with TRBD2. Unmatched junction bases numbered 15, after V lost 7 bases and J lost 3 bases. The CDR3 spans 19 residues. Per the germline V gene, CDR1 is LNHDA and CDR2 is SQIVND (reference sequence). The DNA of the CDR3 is TGTGCCAGTACCACCCCCAGGGGGGCTAGCGGGAGGGACACCGGGGAGCTGTTTTTT. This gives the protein CASTTPRGASGRDTGELFF.

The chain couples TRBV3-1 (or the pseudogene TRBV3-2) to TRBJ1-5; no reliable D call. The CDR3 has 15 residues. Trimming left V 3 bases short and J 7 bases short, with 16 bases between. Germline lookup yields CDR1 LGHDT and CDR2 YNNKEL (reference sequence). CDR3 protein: CASSHSRVSRQPQHF. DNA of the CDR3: TGTGCCAGCAGCCACTCCCGGGTTTCGAGGCAGCCCCAGCATTTT.

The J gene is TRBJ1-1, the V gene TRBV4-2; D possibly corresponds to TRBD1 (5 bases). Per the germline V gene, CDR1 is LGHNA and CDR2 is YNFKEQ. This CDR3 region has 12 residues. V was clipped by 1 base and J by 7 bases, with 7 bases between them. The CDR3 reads CASSQGQREAFF. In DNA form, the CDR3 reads TGTGCCAGCAGCCAAGGACAGCGTGAAGCTTTCTTT.

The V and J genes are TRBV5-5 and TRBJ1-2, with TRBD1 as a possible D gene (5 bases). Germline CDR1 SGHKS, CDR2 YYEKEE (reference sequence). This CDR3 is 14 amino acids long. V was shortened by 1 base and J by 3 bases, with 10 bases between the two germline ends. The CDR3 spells CASSLQGGDYGYTF. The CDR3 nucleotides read TGTGCCAGCAGCTTGCAGGGAGGGGACTATGGCTACACCTTC. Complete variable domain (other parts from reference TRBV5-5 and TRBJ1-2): DAGVTQSPTHLIKTRGQQVTLRCSPISGHKSVSWYQQVLGQGPQFIFQYYEKEERGRGNFPDRFSARQFPNYSSELNVNALLLGDSALYLCASSLQGGDYGYTFGSGTRLTVV.